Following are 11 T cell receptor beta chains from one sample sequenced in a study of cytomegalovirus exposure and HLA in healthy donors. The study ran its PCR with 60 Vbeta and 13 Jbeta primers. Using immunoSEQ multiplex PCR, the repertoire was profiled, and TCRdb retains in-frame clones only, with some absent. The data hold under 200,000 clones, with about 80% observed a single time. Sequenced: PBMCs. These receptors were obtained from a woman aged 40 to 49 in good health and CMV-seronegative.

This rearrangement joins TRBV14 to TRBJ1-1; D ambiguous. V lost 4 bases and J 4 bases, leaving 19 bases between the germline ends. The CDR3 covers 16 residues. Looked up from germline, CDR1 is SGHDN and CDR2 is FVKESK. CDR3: CASSPSSGKVGTEAFF. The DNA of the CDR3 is TGTGCCAGCAGCCCCTCTTCGGGTAAGGTGGGCACTGAAGCTTTCTTT.

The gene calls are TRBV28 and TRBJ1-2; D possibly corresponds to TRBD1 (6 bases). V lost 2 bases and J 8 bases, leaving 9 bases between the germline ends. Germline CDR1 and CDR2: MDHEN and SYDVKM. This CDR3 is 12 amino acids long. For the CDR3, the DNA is TGTGCCAGCAGTTTAACGAGGGGGGGCTACACCTTC. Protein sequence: CASSLTRGGYTF.

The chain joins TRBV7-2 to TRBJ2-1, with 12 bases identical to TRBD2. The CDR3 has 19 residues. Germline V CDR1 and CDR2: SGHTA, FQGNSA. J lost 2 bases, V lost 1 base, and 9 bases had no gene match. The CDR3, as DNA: TGTGCCAGCAGCTTAGTCGCGACTAGCGGGAGTAGGACCTACAATGAGCAGTTCTTC. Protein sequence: CASSLVATSGSRTYNEQFF.

Here the CDR3 reads CASSVTGAGELFF. The CDR3 DNA reads TGTGCCAGTAGTGTTACAGGGGCCGGGGAGCTGTTTTTT. The chain couples TRBV19 to TRBJ2-2; 7 bases are a match to TRBD1. Germline CDR1 and CDR2: LNHDA and SQIVND (reference sequence). CDR3 length: 13 residues. J lost 6 bases, V lost 5 bases, and 3 bases had no gene match.

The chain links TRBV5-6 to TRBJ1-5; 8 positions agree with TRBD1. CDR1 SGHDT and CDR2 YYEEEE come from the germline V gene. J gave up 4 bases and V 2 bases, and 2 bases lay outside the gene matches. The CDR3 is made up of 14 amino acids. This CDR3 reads CASSFTGGNQPQHF. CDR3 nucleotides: TGTGCCAGCAGCTTTACAGGGGGGAATCAGCCCCAGCATTTT.

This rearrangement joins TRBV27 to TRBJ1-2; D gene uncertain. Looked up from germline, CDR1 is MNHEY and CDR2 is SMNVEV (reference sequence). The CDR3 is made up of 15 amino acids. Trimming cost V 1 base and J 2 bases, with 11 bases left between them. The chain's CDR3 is CASSLLPGGNYGYTF. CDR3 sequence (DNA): TGTGCCAGCAGTTTATTACCAGGAGGCAACTATGGCTACACCTTC.

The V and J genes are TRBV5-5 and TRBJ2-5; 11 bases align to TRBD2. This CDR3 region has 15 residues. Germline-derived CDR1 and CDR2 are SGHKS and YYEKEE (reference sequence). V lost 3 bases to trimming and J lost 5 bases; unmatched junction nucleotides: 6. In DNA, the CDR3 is TGTGCCAGCAGCTCCCCACTAGCGGGGGTTGAGACCCAGTACTTC. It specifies CASSSPLAGVETQYF.

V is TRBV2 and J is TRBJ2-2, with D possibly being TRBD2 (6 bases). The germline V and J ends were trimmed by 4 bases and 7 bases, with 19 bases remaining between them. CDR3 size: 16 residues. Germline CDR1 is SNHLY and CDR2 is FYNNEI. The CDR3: CASSGDRVSGDGELFF. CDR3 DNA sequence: TGTGCCAGCAGTGGCGACCGGGTCTCGGGGGACGGGGAGCTGTTTTTT. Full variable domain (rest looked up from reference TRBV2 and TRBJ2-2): EPEVTQTPSHQVTQMGQEVILRCVPISNHLYFYWYRQILGQKVEFLVSFYNNEISEKSEIFDDQFSVERPDGSNFTLKIRSTKLEDSAMYFCASSGDRVSGDGELFFGEGSRLTVL.

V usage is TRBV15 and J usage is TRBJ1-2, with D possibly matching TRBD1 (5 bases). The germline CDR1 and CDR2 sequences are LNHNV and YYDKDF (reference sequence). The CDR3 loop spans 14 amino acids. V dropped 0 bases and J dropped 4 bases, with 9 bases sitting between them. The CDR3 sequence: CATSRDSQGYGYTF. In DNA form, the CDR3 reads TGTGCCACCAGCAGAGACTCCCAGGGCTATGGCTACACCTTC.

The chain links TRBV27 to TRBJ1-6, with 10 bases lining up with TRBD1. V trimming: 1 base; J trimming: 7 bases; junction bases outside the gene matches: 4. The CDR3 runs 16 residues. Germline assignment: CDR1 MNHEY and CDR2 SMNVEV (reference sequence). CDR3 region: CASSLYLDRGNSPLHF. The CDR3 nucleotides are TGTGCCAGCAGTTTATATCTGGACAGGGGGAATTCACCCCTCCACTTT.

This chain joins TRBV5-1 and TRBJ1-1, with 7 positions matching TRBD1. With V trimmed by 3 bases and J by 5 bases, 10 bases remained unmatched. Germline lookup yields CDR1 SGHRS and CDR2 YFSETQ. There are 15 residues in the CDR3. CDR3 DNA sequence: TGCGCCAGCAGCTGGAACACAGGGGAAGGGACTGAAGCTTTCTTT. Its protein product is CASSWNTGEGTEAFF.